A single count supports the clone carrying this T cell receptor beta chain. This sample stems from a study of blood T cell repertoires in COVID-19. Overall study: T cells, B-cell-depleted T cells, or PBMCs provided the cDNA or gDNA that served as material.

TCRdb's copy holds only in-frame clones and misses some; the assay was immunoSEQ multiplex PCR. Among around 57,000 clones listed, about 87% were seen once. This sequence originates from a human donor in a cohort sampled during active COVID-19. Sequences were obtained from peripheral blood.

CDR3 DNA sequence: TGTGCCACCAGCGGAATCCTAGCGGGAGGTGGGGATACGCAGTATTTT. Encoded protein: CATSGILAGGGDTQYF. The chain couples TRBV15 to TRBJ2-3, with 11 bases fitting TRBD2. V was clipped by 5 bases and J by 6 bases; unmatched bases: 10. Germline values: CDR1 LNHNV, CDR2 YYDKDF (reference sequence). The CDR3 consists of 16 residues. The full variable domain, its missing parts supplied by reference TRBV15 and TRBJ2-3, is DAMVIQNPRYQVTQFGKPVTLSCSQTLNHNVMYWYQQKSSQAPKLLFHYYDKDFNNEADTPDNFQSRRPNTSFCFLDIRSPGLGDTAMYLCATSGILAGGGDTQYFGPGTRLTVL.